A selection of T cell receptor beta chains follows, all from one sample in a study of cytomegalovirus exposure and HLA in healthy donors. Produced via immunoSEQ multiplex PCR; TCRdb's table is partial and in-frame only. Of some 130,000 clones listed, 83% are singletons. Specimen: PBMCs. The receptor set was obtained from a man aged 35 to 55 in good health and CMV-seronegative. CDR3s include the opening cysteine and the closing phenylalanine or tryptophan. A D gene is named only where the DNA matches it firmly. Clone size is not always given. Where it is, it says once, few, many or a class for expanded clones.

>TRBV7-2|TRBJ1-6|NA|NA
TGTGCCAGCAGCTTCACGGATAATTCACCCCTCCACTTT
CASSFTDNSPLHF
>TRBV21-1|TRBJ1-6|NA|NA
TGTGCCAGCAGCAAAAATAGGGGACAGGGACCGAATTCACCCCTCCACTTT
CASSKNRGQGPNSPLHF
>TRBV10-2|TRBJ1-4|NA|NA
TGCGCCAGCAGTGAGGGACAAGGAACTAATGAAAAACTGTTTTTT
CASSEGQGTNEKLFF
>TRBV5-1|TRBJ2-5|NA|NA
TGCGCCAGCAGCTTGCTACAGGCCCAAGAGACCCAGTACTTC
CASSLLQAQETQYF
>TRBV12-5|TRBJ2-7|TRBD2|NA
TGTGCTAGTGGCCCTGGACTAGCGGCAACCTACGAGCAGTACTTC
CASGPGLAATYEQYF
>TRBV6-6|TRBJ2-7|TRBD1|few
TGTGCCAGCAGTTACCCCCCCCCAGGGGGCCCCGAGCAGTACTTC
CASSYPPPGGPEQYF
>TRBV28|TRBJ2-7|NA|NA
TGTGCCAGCAGTTTATGGAGAGGGACCTACGAGCAGTACTTC
CASSLWRGTYEQYF
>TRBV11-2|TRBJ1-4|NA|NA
TGTGCCAGCAGCTTAGATTCCCCCGCAGGGAAACTGTTTTTT
CASSLDSPAGKLFF
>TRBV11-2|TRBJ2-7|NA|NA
TGTGCCAGCAGCTTAGGTCAGAACTACGAGCAGTACTTC
CASSLGQNYEQYF
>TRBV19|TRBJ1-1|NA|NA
TGTGCCAGTAGTATCGGAGGGAATGGGGCTGAAGCTTTCTTT
CASSIGGNGAEAFF
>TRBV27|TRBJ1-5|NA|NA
TGTGCCAGCAGTTTGGCGGGTCTTTATGGCAATCAGCTCCAGCATTTT
CASSLAGLYGNQLQHF
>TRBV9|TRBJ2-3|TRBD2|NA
TGTGCCAGCAGCGTAGCCATTAGCGGGAGGGCCGGTGATACGCAGTATTTT
CASSVAISGRAGDTQYF
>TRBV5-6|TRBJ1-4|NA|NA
TGTGCCAGCAGCTTGGCCGCGACAACTTCCGACGAAAAACTGTTTTTT
CASSLAATTSDEKLFF
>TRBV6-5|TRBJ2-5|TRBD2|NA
TGTGCCAGCAGCGGACTAGCGGAGCAAGAGACCCAGTACTTC
CASSGLAEQETQYF
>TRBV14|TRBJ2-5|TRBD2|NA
TGTGCCAGCAGCCCACGACTAGCGGGAGCCCAAGAGACCCAGTACTTC
CASSPRLAGAQETQYF
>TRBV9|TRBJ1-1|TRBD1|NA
TGTGCCAGCAGCCCCGACATCAGGGGGGCTGAAGCTTTCTTT
CASSPDIRGAEAFF
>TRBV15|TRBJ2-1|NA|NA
TGTGCCACCAGCGCGGGGGCGGGCACCTACAATGAGCAGTTCTTC
CATSAGAGTYNEQFF
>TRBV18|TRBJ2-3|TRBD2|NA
TGTGCCAGCTCACCGCTTCCCTGGGGGGGGACAGATACGCAGTATTTT
CASSPLPWGGTDTQYF
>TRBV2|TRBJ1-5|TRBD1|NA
TGTGCCAGCAGAGCGGGACAGGGGGTGATTCAGCCCCAGCATTTT
CASRAGQGVIQPQHF
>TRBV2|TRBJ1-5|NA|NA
TGTGCCAGCAGTGAACGGAGCAATCAGCCCCAGCATTTT
CASSERSNQPQHF
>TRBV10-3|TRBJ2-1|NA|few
TGTGCCATCAGGATCACAGGTTTTCGGGATGAGCAGTTCTTC
CAIRITGFRDEQFF
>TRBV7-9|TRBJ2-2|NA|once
TGTGCCAGCGAGGGGAACACCGGGGAGCTGTTTTTT
CASEGNTGELFF
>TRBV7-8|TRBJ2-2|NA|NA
TGTGCCAGCAGCTTAGAGGGGTTCGGGGAGCTGTTTTTT
CASSLEGFGELFF
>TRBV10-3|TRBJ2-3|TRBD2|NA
TGTGCCATCCGCGGGGAGGGGACAGATACGCAGTATTTT
CAIRGEGTDTQYF
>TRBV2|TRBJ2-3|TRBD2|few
TGTGCCAGCAGTCTCCGCGGTCGGGCGGGAGGGATCTCGAGCACAGATACGCAGTATTTT
CASSLRGRAGGISSTDTQYF
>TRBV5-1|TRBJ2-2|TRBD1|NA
TGCGCCAGCAGCCTCGGACAGGGGCACACCGGGGAGCTGTTTTTT
CASSLGQGHTGELFF
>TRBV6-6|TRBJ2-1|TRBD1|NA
TGTGCCAGCAGTTACCGACAGGGCCTTAATGAGCAGTTCTTC
CASSYRQGLNEQFF
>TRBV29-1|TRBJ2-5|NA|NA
TGCAGCGTTGACCCCAGGGGAATGGGGACCCAGTACTTC
CSVDPRGMGTQYF
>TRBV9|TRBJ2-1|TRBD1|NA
TGTGCCAGCAGCACACGACAGGGGAAGGATGAGCAGTTCTTC
CASSTRQGKDEQFF
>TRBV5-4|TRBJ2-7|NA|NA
TGTGCCAGCAGTTTTGCGACACCACCCTACGAGCAGTACTTC
CASSFATPPYEQYF
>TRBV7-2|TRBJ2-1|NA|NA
TGTGCCAGCAGCTTAGCCCTACTAGTCCATGAGCAGTTCTTC
CASSLALLVHEQFF
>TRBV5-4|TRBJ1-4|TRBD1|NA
TGTGCCAGCAGCAACCCGGAGTTGGGACAGGGTGTTGAAAAACTGTTTTTT
CASSNPELGQGVEKLFF
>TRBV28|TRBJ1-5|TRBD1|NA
TGTGCCAGCAGTAACAGGGGGCCATCGAATCAGCCCCAGCATTTT
CASSNRGPSNQPQHF
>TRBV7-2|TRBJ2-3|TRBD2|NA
TGTGCCAGCAGCTTAGCAATAGCGGGGGGCACAGATACGCAGTATTTT
CASSLAIAGGTDTQYF
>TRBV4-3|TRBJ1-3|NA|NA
TGCGCCAGCAGTCAAGATACAGCCTCTGGAAACACCATATATTTT
CASSQDTASGNTIYF
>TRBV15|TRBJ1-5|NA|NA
TGTGCCACCAGCAGAGAAAGGGGAAGCAATCAGCCCCAGCATTTT
CATSRERGSNQPQHF
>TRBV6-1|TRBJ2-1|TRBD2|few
TGTGCCAGCAGACCCCGGGAGGGCTGGGATGAGCAGTTCTTC
CASRPREGWDEQFF
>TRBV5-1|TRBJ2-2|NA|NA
TGCGCCAGCAGCTTGGGCGACACGACCACCGGGGAGCTGTTTTTT
CASSLGDTTTGELFF
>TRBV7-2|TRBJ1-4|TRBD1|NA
TGTGCCAGCACAAGGACAGGGGACGAAAAACTGTTTTTT
CASTRTGDEKLFF
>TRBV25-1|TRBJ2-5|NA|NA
TGTGCCAGCAGACAAGGGGGGAGGGAAGAGACCCAGTACTTC
CASRQGGREETQYF
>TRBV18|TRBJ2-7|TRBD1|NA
TGTGCCAGCTCAATCCTCGGGACAGGGGACTACGAGCAGTACTTC
CASSILGTGDYEQYF
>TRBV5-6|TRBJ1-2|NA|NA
TGTGCCAGCAGCGTCTCAGGGATTCCCTATGGCTACACCTTC
CASSVSGIPYGYTF